The 8 T cell receptor beta chains below were found in one sample sequenced in a study of brain T cells in children with intractable seizures. Clones were read by immunoSEQ multiplex PCR, and TCRdb kept only the in-frame ones, dropping some. Of approximately 330,000 clones in the sample, more than 85% were seen once. Time point meaning: blood from clinic visit 5 months post-surgery; TSC patient then seizure free. The sequenced sample was peripheral blood, obtained approximately 5 months after surgery. Receptors were obtained from a boy under two years old with tuberous sclerosis and intractable seizures.

The chain combines TRBV2 with TRBJ2-7; TRBD2 is a possible D gene (5 bases). The CDR3 is 15 amino acids. Between the trimmed V and J ends, which lost 1 base and 2 bases, there was a span of 12 bases. Germline-derived CDR1 and CDR2 are SNHLY and FYNNEI. CDR3 sequence: CASSEGEGRAYEQYF. The CDR3 coding sequence is TGTGCCAGCAGTGAAGGTGAGGGCCGAGCCTACGAGCAGTACTTC.

The V call is TRBV3-1 (or the pseudogene TRBV3-2), the J call TRBJ2-5; the match to TRBD2 covers 9 bases. The CDR3 spans 16 residues. Germline CDR1 reads LGHDT; CDR2 reads YNNKEL (reference sequence). V shed 4 bases, J shed 3 bases, and the junction held 9 bases outside the gene matches. The DNA of the CDR3 is TGTGCCAGCAGCCGCCCCCGCGGGGGGGCTAAAGAGACCCAGTACTTC. Translation gives CASSRPRGGAKETQYF.

The CDR3 nucleotides are TGTGCCAGCAGTGCCAGCGGGGGGTCAGAGACCCAGTACTTC. It codes for CASSASGGSETQYF. This chain connects TRBV6-2 or TRBV6-3 to TRBJ2-5, with 9 positions matching TRBD2. J was trimmed by 4 bases and V by 5 bases; bases with no gene match: 5. Germline lookup yields CDR1 MNHEY and CDR2 SVGEGT. This CDR3 is 14 amino acids long.

The V gene is TRBV7-9, the J gene TRBJ1-5, with D unresolved. Germline V lookup: CDR1 SEHNR, CDR2 FQNEAQ (reference sequence). The CDR3 has 13 amino acids. With 0 bases removed from V and 6 bases from J, the gap between germline ends came to 6 bases. The CDR3 loop reads CASSLAAGQPQHF. The DNA of the CDR3 is TGTGCCAGCAGCTTAGCGGCGGGTCAGCCCCAGCATTTT.

This clone appeared a few times. The V call is TRBV10-3, the J call TRBJ1-6; D is perhaps TRBD1 (5 bases). Germline lookup yields CDR1 ENHRY and CDR2 SYGVKD. V lost 6 bases, J lost 8 bases, and 14 bases lay in between. The CDR3 contains 14 residues. The DNA of the CDR3 is TGTGCCATCAGCGAAGGGGTAGGCGATTCACCCCTCCACTTT. Translating it yields CAISEGVGDSPLHF.

This chain links TRBV12-5 with TRBJ1-5, with TRBD1 matching over 7 bases. J gave up 4 bases and V 2 bases, and 8 bases lay outside the gene matches. The CDR3 totals 16 residues. CDR1 is LGHNT, CDR2 FRNRAP, per germline. The CDR3 region is CASGLRARGQNQPQHF. CDR3 DNA sequence: TGTGCTAGTGGTTTGCGCGCAAGGGGGCAAAATCAGCCCCAGCATTTT.

V is TRBV9 and J is TRBJ2-2; D possibly corresponds to TRBD1 (5 bases). Germline V lookup: CDR1 SGDLS, CDR2 YYNGEE. V was trimmed by 0 bases and J by 1 base, leaving 10 bases between them. The CDR3 totals 16 residues. The CDR3 region has the DNA TGTGCCAGCAGCGTAGGGTTCAGGGTGAACACCGGGGAGCTGTTTTTT. Its translation is CASSVGFRVNTGELFF.

V is TRBV19 and J is TRBJ1-6; D is ambiguous. Germline loops: CDR1 LNHDA, CDR2 SQIVND (reference sequence). The CDR3 has 13 residues. The V end lost 5 bases, the J end lost 7 bases, and 9 bases lay between the germline ends. The CDR3 DNA is TGTGCCAGTAGTTCCCGCCTGAATTCACCCCTCCACTTT. Its protein product is CASSSRLNSPLHF.